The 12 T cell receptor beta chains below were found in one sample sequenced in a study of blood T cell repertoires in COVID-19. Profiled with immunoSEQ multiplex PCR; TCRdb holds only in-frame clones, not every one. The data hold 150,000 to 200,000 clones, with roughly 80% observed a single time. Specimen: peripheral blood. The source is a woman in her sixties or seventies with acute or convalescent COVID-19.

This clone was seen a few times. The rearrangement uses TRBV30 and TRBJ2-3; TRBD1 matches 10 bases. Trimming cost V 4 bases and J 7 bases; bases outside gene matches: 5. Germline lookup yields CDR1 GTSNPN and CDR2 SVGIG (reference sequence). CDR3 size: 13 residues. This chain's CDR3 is CAWNRDRGYTQYF. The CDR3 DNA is TGTGCCTGGAATCGGGACAGGGGTTATACGCAGTATTTT.

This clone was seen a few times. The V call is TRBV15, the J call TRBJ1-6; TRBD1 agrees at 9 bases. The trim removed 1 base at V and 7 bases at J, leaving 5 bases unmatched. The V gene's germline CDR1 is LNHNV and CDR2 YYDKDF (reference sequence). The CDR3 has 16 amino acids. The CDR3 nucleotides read TGTGCCACCAGCAGAGGCCGGACAGGGGAAAATTCACCCCTCCACTTT. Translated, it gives CATSRGRTGENSPLHF.

The CDR3, as DNA: TGTGCCATCAGTGAAACAGGGGGCACTGAAGCTTTCTTT. This codes for CAISETGGTEAFF. The chain couples TRBV10-3 to TRBJ1-1; 8 bases fit TRBD1. Trimming took 3 bases from V and 4 from J; bases not matched to a gene: 1. Germline V gives CDR1 ENHRY, CDR2 SYGVKD. The CDR3 covers 13 residues.

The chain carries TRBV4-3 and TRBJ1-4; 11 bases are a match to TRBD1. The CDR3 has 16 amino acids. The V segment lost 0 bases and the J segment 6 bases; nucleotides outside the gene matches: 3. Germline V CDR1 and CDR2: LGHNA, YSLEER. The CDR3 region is CASSQEAGQGDEKLFF. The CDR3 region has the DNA TGCGCCAGCAGCCAAGAAGCGGGACAGGGGGATGAAAAACTGTTTTTT.

In DNA form, the CDR3 reads TGTGCCAGCTACGATAAGACAGGGAGCTCCTACGAGCAGTACTTC. It translates to CASYDKTGSSYEQYF. J is TRBJ2-7 and V is TRBV2, with TRBD1 identical over 7 bases. The CDR3 covers 15 residues. J lost 0 bases, V lost 8 bases, and 10 bases had no gene match. CDR1 is SNHLY and CDR2 is FYNNEI in the germline V gene. Complete variable domain (other parts from reference TRBV2 and TRBJ2-7): EPEVTQTPSHQVTQMGQEVILRCVPISNHLYFYWYRQILGQKVEFLVSFYNNEISEKSEIFDDQFSVERPDGSNFTLKIRSTKLEDSAMYFCASYDKTGSSYEQYFGPGTRLTVT.

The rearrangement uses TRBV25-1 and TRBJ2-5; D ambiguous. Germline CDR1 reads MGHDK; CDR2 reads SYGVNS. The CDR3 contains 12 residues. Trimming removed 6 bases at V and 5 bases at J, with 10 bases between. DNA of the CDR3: TGTGCCAGCAGAACTGCGAGGGAGACCCAGTACTTC. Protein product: CASRTARETQYF.

CDR3 sequence reads: CASSRGTGRNGANVLTF. In nucleotides, the CDR3 is TGTGCCAGCTCACGCGGGACAGGGCGTAATGGGGCCAACGTCCTGACTTTC. The chain combines TRBV18 with TRBJ2-6; 9 bases map to TRBD1. Germline CDR1 reads KGHSH; CDR2 reads LQKENI. This CDR3 region has 17 residues. The V gene end was trimmed by 4 bases and the J gene end by 3 bases; junction bases not matched to a gene: 7. The full variable domain, completed using reference TRBV18 and TRBJ2-6, is NAGVMQNPRHLVRRRGQEARLRCSPMKGHSHVYWYRQLPEEGLKFMVYLQKENIIDESGMPKERFSAEFPKEGPSILRIQQVVRGDSAAYFCASSRGTGRNGANVLTFGAGSRLTVL.

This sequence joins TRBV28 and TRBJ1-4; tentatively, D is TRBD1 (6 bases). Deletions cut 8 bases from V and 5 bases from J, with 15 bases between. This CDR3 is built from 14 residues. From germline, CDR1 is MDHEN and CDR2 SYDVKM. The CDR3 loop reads CASGSGASNEKLFF. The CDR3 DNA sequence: TGTGCCAGCGGATCAGGGGCGAGCAATGAAAAACTGTTTTTT.

CDR3 protein: CASSHGRPGGGQETQYF. In nucleotides, the CDR3 is TGCGCCAGCAGCCATGGGAGGCCAGGTGGGGGCCAAGAGACCCAGTACTTC. The chain is built from TRBV4-3 and TRBJ2-5; D might be TRBD2 (6 bases). Germline CDR1 and CDR2: LGHNA and YSLEER. The CDR3 contains 17 residues. Trimming removed 3 bases at V and 1 base at J, with 18 bases between.

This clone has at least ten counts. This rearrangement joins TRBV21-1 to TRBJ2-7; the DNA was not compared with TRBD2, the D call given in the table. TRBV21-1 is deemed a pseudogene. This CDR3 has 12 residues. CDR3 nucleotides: TGTGCCATCCCGGGTCCTTCCTACGAGCAGTACTTC. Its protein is CAIPGPSYEQYF.

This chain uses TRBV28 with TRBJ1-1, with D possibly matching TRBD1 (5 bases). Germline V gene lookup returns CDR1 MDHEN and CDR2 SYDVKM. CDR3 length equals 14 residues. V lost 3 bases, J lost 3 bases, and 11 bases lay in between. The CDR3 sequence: CASSFFRAHTEAFF. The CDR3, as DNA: TGTGCCAGCAGTTTTTTCAGGGCACACACTGAAGCTTTCTTT.

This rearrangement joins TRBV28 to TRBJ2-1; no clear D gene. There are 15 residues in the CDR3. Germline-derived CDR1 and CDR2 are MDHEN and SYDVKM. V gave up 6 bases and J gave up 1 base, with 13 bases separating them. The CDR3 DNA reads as TGTGCCAGCAGCCTCCCGGAGATGTCCTACAATGAGCAGTTCTTC. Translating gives CASSLPEMSYNEQFF.